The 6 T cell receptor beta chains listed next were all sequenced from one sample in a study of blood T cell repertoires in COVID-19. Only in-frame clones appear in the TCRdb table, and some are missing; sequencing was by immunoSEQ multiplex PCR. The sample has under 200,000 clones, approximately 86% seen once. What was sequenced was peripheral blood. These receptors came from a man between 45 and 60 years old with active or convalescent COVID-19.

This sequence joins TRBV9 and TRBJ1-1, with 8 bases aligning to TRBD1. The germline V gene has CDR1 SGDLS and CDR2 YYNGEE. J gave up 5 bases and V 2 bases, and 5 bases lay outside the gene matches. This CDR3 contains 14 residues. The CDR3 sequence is CASSVGQGNTEAFF. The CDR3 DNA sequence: TGTGCCAGCAGCGTCGGACAGGGTAATACTGAAGCTTTCTTT.

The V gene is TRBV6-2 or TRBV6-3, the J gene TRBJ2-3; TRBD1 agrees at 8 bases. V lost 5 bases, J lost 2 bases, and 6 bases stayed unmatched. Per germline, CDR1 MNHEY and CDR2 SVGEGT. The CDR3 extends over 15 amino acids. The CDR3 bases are TGTGCCAGCAGTCCGGACAGGGCATACACAGATACGCAGTATTTT. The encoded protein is CASSPDRAYTDTQYF.

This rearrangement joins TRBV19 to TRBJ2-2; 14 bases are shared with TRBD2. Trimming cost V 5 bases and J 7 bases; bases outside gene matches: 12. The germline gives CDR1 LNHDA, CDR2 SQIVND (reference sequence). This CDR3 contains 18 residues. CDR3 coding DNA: TGTGCCAGTAGTGGACTAGCGGGAGGAGGGGGGAGGTTCGGGGAGCTGTTTTTT. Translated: CASSGLAGGGGRFGELFF.

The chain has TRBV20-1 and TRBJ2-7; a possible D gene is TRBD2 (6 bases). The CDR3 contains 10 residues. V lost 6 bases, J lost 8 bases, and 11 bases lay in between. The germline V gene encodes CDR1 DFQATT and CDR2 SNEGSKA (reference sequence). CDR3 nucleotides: TGCAGTGCGCTGGAGGGCCAGCAGTACTTC. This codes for CSALEGQQYF.

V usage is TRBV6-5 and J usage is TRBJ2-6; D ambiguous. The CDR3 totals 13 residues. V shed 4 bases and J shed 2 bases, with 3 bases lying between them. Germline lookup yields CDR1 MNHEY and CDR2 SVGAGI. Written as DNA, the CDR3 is TGTGCCAGCAGTTCCACTGGGGCCAACGTCCTGACTTTC. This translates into CASSSTGANVLTF.

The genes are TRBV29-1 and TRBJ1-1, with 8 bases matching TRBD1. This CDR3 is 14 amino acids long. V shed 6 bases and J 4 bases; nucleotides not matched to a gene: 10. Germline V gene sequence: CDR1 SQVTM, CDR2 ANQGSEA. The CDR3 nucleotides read TGCAGCGTCCGATCAGGGGGCTCGGGCACTGAAGCTTTCTTT. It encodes CSVRSGGSGTEAFF. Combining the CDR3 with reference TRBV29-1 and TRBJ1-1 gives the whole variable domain SAVISQKPSRDICQRGTSLTIQCQVDSQVTMMFWYRQQPGQSLTLIATANQGSEATYESGFVIDKFPISRPNLTFSTLTVSNMSPEDSSIYLCSVRSGGSGTEAFFGQGTRLTVV.